The 27 T cell receptor beta chains presented below share a single source sample, sequenced in a study of CD8 T cells in ankylosing spondylitis. Using its own MiXCR run on the 5' RACE reads, TCRdb lists one record per CDR3 protein. This table holds some 290,000 distinct CDR3 sequences, over 15% found once. Specimen: blood, either unsorted or a sorted T cell fraction (not recorded which). The receptor set was obtained from a male donor with ankylosing spondylitis or in good health (not recorded which).

CDR3 in DNA: TGTGCCAGCAGCTTAGACCCGGGACCCTCAACTAGCACAGATACGCAGTATTTT. Protein sequence: CASSLDPGPSTSTDTQYF. The gene calls are TRBV7-6 and TRBJ2-3; D tentatively reads TRBD1 or TRBD2 (5 bases each). Germline V gives CDR1 SGHVS, CDR2 FNYEAQ. The length of the CDR3 is 18 residues. Trimming shortened V by 1 base and J by 0 bases, and 17 bases separated the two germline ends.

This clonotype was detected only a few times. The chain carries TRBV9 and TRBJ2-1; D remains ambiguous. V was cut by 0 bases and J by 4 bases, with 8 bases left in between. The CDR3 length is 14 residues. From germline, CDR1 is SGDLS and CDR2 YYNGEE. CDR3 sequence reads: CASSVEVFYNEQFF. The CDR3 DNA follows: TGTGCCAGCAGCGTAGAGGTCTTTTACAATGAGCAGTTCTTC. The full variable domain, its missing parts supplied by reference TRBV9 and TRBJ2-1, is DSGVTQTPKHLITATGQRVTLRCSPRSGDLSVYWYQQSLDQGLQFLIQYYNGEERAKGNILERFSAQQFPDLHSELNLSSLELGDSALYFCASSVEVFYNEQFFGPGTRLTVL.

This clonotype was observed a handful of times. The rearrangement links TRBV20-1 to TRBJ2-3; 9 bases agree with TRBD1. V trimming: 6 bases; J trimming: 0 bases; junction bases outside the gene matches: 7. CDR1 is DFQATT and CDR2 is SNEGSKA in the germline V gene (reference sequence). This CDR3 has 15 amino acids. The CDR3 sequence is CSAKDRGSSTDTQYF. The CDR3 bases are TGCAGTGCGAAGGACAGGGGATCGAGCACAGATACGCAGTATTTT.

J is TRBJ2-1 and V is TRBV9; weak D call: TRBD1 (6 bases). V was clipped by 2 bases and J by 2 bases, with 11 bases between them. The CDR3 is 15 residues long. Germline loops: CDR1 SGDLS, CDR2 YYNGEE. DNA of the CDR3: TGTGCCAGCAGCGTTGAAGGGGACACCTACAATGAGCAGTTCTTC. Protein product: CASSVEGDTYNEQFF.

In its sample, this clonotype was seen a few times. V is TRBV5-1 and J is TRBJ1-5, with D uncertain. V was clipped by 3 bases and J by 8 bases, with 15 bases between them. Germline assignment: CDR1 SGHRS and CDR2 YFSETQ. The CDR3 has 14 amino acids. In DNA form, the CDR3 reads TGCGCCAGCAGCTCGGGATCAAATCAGGAGCCCCAGCATTTT. Translated, it gives CASSSGSNQEPQHF.

The V and J genes are TRBV3-1 and TRBJ2-1, with D possibly matching TRBD1 (6 bases). The CDR3 spans 15 residues. In germline, CDR1 is LGHDT, CDR2 YNNKEL (reference sequence). V lost 3 bases to trimming and J lost 0 bases, with 9 bases between them. The CDR3: CASSQGHNSYNEQFF. CDR3 coding DNA: TGTGCCAGCAGCCAGGGACACAACTCCTACAATGAGCAGTTCTTC.

This clonotype was detected only a few times. The V gene is TRBV5-5, the J gene TRBJ2-5; D could derive from TRBD1 or TRBD2 (5 bases each). Trimming left V 4 bases short and J 5 bases short, with 12 bases between. The CDR3 has 13 residues. Germline V gene sequence: CDR1 SGHKS, CDR2 YYEKEE (reference sequence). CDR3 sequence: CASSRAGAETQYF. The CDR3 DNA reads TGTGCCAGCAGCCGGGCCGGGGCGGAGACCCAGTACTTC. Combining the CDR3 with reference TRBV5-5 and TRBJ2-5 gives the whole variable domain DAGVTQSPTHLIKTRGQQVTLRCSPISGHKSVSWYQQVLGQGPQFIFQYYEKEERGRGNFPDRFSARQFPNYSSELNVNALLLGDSALYLCASSRAGAETQYFGPGTRLLVL.

This clonotype appeared a few times. V and J are TRBV20-1 and TRBJ2-5, with D possibly called TRBD1 or TRBD2 (5 bases each). This CDR3 is 15 amino acids long. V lost 3 bases and J 2 bases, leaving 16 bases between the germline ends. The V gene's germline CDR1 is DFQATT and CDR2 SNEGSKA (reference sequence). This CDR3 is CSASRWGRIQETQYF. CDR3 nucleotides: TGCAGTGCTAGTAGGTGGGGACGGATACAAGAGACCCAGTACTTC.

A remark on this clonotype: This may be a read error: a much more frequent sequence differs by one nucleotide. The chain recombines TRBV2 with TRBJ2-1; 11 nucleotides line up with TRBD2. The CDR3 has 18 residues. CDR1 SNHLY and CDR2 FYNNEI come from the germline V gene. CDR3 loop: CASSLRLAGGNGYNELFF. The CDR3 DNA sequence: TGTGCCAGCAGTTTACGGCTAGCGGGGGGAAATGGCTACAATGAGCTGTTCTTC.

The chain recombines TRBV27 with TRBJ2-2; the D gene could be TRBD1 or TRBD2 (6 bases each). V gave up 5 bases and J gave up 5 bases, with 12 bases separating them. This CDR3 spans 14 amino acids. Per germline, CDR1 MNHEY and CDR2 SMNVEV (reference sequence). The CDR3 here is CASSRGPQTGELFF. CDR3 bases: TGTGCCAGCAGTCGGGGGCCCCAGACCGGGGAGCTGTTTTTT.

The table lists this clonotype with a few counts. The chain employs TRBV20-1 and TRBJ1-5, with a possible D match to TRBD1 (6 bases). CDR1 DFQATT and CDR2 SNEGSKA come from the germline V gene (reference sequence). This CDR3 contains 16 residues. V lost 0 bases, J lost 4 bases, and 16 bases lay in between. This CDR3 is CSARDGRGVSNQPQHF. CDR3 sequence (DNA): TGCAGTGCTAGAGATGGTAGGGGGGTCTCAAATCAGCCCCAGCATTTT.

This clonotype has at least ten counts. The chain recombines TRBV7-8 with TRBJ1-6; tentative D call: TRBD1 (5 bases). The CDR3 runs 18 residues. V was cut by 1 base and J by 0 bases, with 13 bases left in between. Germline V gene sequence: CDR1 SGHVS, CDR2 FQNEAQ. CDR3 nucleotides: TGTGCCAGCAGCTTAGTCGTACCTGGGGGCTCCTATAATTCACCCCTCCACTTT. It yields the protein CASSLVVPGGSYNSPLHF.

The chain links TRBV20-1 to TRBJ2-3; no reliable D call. With 2 bases removed from V and 0 bases from J, the gap between germline ends came to 12 bases. The CDR3 consists of 15 residues. Germline V CDR1 and CDR2: DFQATT, SNEGSKA (reference sequence). CDR3 amino acids: CSARSTRTSTDTQYF. The CDR3 nucleotides are TGCAGTGCTAGATCTACCCGGACCAGCACAGATACGCAGTATTTT.

This clonotype turned up a few times. The rearrangement links TRBV7-2 to TRBJ1-5; D call uncertain. The CDR3 contains 17 residues. The germline V and J ends were trimmed by 2 bases and 2 bases, with 16 bases remaining between them. From germline, CDR1 is SGHTA and CDR2 FQGNSA. In DNA, the CDR3 is TGTGCCAGCAGCTTAAAATCGGGGTGGACTGGCAATCAGCCCCAGCATTTT. It yields the protein CASSLKSGWTGNQPQHF.

On this clonotype itself: Being one base from a much bigger clone, this may be a read error. The chain carries TRBV9 and TRBJ2-2, with D possibly TRBD2 on 5 matching bases. Germline loops: CDR1 SGDLS, CDR2 YYNGEE. CDR3 length equals 16 residues. CDR3 in amino acids: CVSSVGLGVFNGELFF. The CDR3 DNA is TGTGTCAGCAGCGTAGGTCTCGGGGTTTTTAACGGGGAGCTGTTTTTT.

This clonotype was counted between two and nine times. The V and J genes are TRBV10-1 and TRBJ1-2, with 7 positions matching TRBD1. The CDR3 extends over 15 amino acids. V was clipped by 4 bases and J by 4 bases; unmatched bases: 9. Germline V gives CDR1 WNHNN, CDR2 SYGVQD (reference sequence). The CDR3 is CASSAYTGEVYGYTF. Written as DNA, the CDR3 is TGCGCCAGCAGTGCCTATACAGGGGAGGTCTATGGCTACACCTTC.

This clonotype was seen ten or more times. This chain connects TRBV20-1 to TRBJ2-1; TRBD2 might be the D (6 bases). Trimming pared 3 bases from V and 4 bases from J, leaving 19 bases between. This CDR3 spans 16 amino acids. Germline CDR1 DFQATT, CDR2 SNEGSKA (reference sequence). The CDR3 region is CSASLARGRRYNEQFF. CDR3 nucleotide sequence: TGCAGTGCTAGCCTGGCCCGTGGGAGGCGATACAATGAGCAGTTCTTC.

This chain connects TRBV20-1 to TRBJ1-6; 8 bases align to TRBD1. This CDR3 comprises 14 residues. V trimming: 1 base; J trimming: 7 bases; junction bases outside the gene matches: 3. Germline V lookup: CDR1 DFQATT, CDR2 SNEGSKA (reference sequence). The CDR3, as DNA: TGCAGTGCTAGAGGGGACAGGATCAATTCACCCCTCCACTTT. Encoded protein: CSARGDRINSPLHF.

The chain uses TRBV28 and TRBJ2-5; 9 nucleotides agree with TRBD2. V dropped 10 bases and J dropped 4; count of bases not matched to a gene: 16. Germline assignment: CDR1 MDHEN and CDR2 SYDVKM. CDR3 length: 16 residues. CDR3 sequence: CAIGGGSGSTGETQYF. The CDR3 nucleotides read TGTGCCATCGGTGGGGGTAGCGGGAGTACAGGAGAGACCCAGTACTTC.

The genes are TRBV6-5 and TRBJ2-3; possible D gene TRBD1, 6 bases. Germline loops: CDR1 MNHEY, CDR2 SVGAGI. The CDR3 runs to 16 residues. V was pared by 6 bases and J by 0 bases, with 16 bases between. The chain's CDR3 is CASRASTGSSTDTQYF. CDR3 DNA: TGTGCCAGCAGAGCCTCGACAGGTTCTAGCACAGATACGCAGTATTTT.

The chain joins TRBV3-1 to TRBJ1-5; D uncertain. Trimming cost V 0 bases and J 0 bases, with 9 bases left between them. CDR3 size: 16 residues. From germline, CDR1 is LGHDT and CDR2 YNNKEL (reference sequence). The CDR3 DNA reads as TGTGCCAGCAGCCAAGATCACGGGTATAGCAATCAGCCCCAGCATTTT. Protein: CASSQDHGYSNQPQHF. Looking up the rest from reference TRBV3-1 and TRBJ1-5 gives the full variable domain: DTAVSQTPKYLVTQMGNDKSIKCEQNLGHDTMYWYKQDSKKFLKIMFSYNNKELIINETVPNRFSPKSPDKAHLNLHINSLELGDSAVYFCASSQDHGYSNQPQHFGDGTRLSIL.

There are a few counts of this clonotype. The chain joins TRBV25-1 to TRBJ2-1, with a possible D match to TRBD2 (5 bases). Germline V gene sequence: CDR1 MGHDK, CDR2 SYGVNS. V was trimmed by 4 bases and J by 2 bases, leaving 24 bases between them. There are 19 residues in the CDR3. The CDR3 protein is CASSAGKVGKADTYNEQFF. The CDR3 coding sequence is TGTGCCAGCAGTGCGGGTAAGGTAGGGAAAGCGGATACCTACAATGAGCAGTTCTTC.

This clonotype was found a few times. The rearrangement links TRBV12-3 or TRBV12-4 to TRBJ1-1; D remains unclear. The CDR3 is 12 amino acids. The ends were cut back, 3 bases at V and 6 bases at J, with 8 bases in the middle. The chain's CDR3 is CASSFASPEAFF. In DNA, the CDR3 is TGTGCCAGCAGTTTCGCGAGTCCTGAAGCTTTCTTT.

V and J are TRBV7-2 and TRBJ2-1; TRBD2 is a possible D gene (5 bases). The germline V and J ends were trimmed by 5 bases and 10 bases, with 18 bases remaining between them. CDR1 SGHTA and CDR2 FQGNSA come from the germline V gene. The CDR3 is 14 amino acids. The CDR3 bases are TGTGCCAGCAGCCCCCGGTTGACGAGGAGGGAGCAGTTCTTC. Translating gives CASSPRLTRREQFF.

V usage is TRBV20-1 and J usage is TRBJ1-2, with D possibly TRBD1 on 6 matching bases. Germline V gene sequence: CDR1 DFQATT, CDR2 SNEGSKA (reference sequence). Trimming shortened V by 8 bases and J by 10 bases, and 23 bases separated the two germline ends. The length of the CDR3 is 13 residues. This CDR3 is CSPRNRAPLAYTF. The CDR3 DNA sequence: TGCAGTCCCAGGAACAGGGCCCCCCTGGCCTACACCTTC.

The chain couples TRBV5-1 to TRBJ1-1; a possible D gene is TRBD1 (6 bases). The CDR3 contains 14 residues. V gave up 5 bases and J gave up 1 base, with 12 bases separating them. Germline CDR1 and CDR2: SGHRS and YFSETQ. Here the CDR3 reads CASSRTASNTEAFF. For the CDR3, the DNA is TGCGCCAGCAGTCGGACAGCCTCGAACACTGAAGCTTTCTTT.

The chain employs TRBV28 and TRBJ2-1; 8 nucleotides align to TRBD1. This CDR3 is 16 amino acids long. CDR1 and CDR2 (germline): MDHEN, SYDVKM. J gave up 3 bases and V 7 bases, and 11 bases lay outside the gene matches. CDR3 residues: CASTDPGTGYYNEQFF. CDR3 DNA sequence: TGTGCCAGCACCGATCCTGGGACAGGATACTACAATGAGCAGTTCTTC.